This is a list of T cell receptor beta chains from one sample in a study of blood T cell repertoires in COVID-19. Measured with immunoSEQ multiplex PCR; TCRdb has only the in-frame clones, and not every one. This table holds 72,000 or so clones, about 85% found once. Source material: peripheral blood. The receptors were sampled from an elderly woman with active or convalescent COVID-19. Each CDR3 is given with its conserved first and last residue.

j_gene | v_gene | CDR3aa
TRBJ1-6 | TRBV10-2 | CASSESGPHSPLHF
TRBJ2-7 | TRBV29-1 | CSVVTGPQGEQYF
TRBJ2-3 | TRBV9 | CASSTRAGEGTDTQYF
TRBJ2-1 | TRBV6-2/TRBV6-3 | CASSYPWAGALGNEQFF
TRBJ2-7 | TRBV18 | CASSPVGRDSSYEQYF
TRBJ1-3 | TRBV19 | CASSTTSSTIYF
TRBJ1-6 | TRBV25-1 | CASSESGPYNSPLHF
TRBJ2-5 | TRBV2 | CASGGLAGAQETQYF
TRBJ2-7 | TRBV27 | CASSLSTERSYEQYF
TRBJ2-2 | TRBV6-2/TRBV6-3 | CASSWQGELFF
TRBJ1-5 | TRBV7-9 | CASSLMQVLGNQPQHF
TRBJ1-4 | TRBV7-2 | CASSGGGEKLFF
TRBJ2-1 | TRBV19 | CASSIYEAVDNEQFF
TRBJ1-1 | TRBV19 | CASQRQGVITEAFF
TRBJ2-3 | TRBV7-6 | CASSPPRGNTDTQYF
TRBJ2-2 | TRBV9 | CASSVTGDANTGELFF
TRBJ1-1 | TRBV7-2 | CASSQWTYYNTEAFF
TRBJ1-4 | TRBV11-2 | CASSLTGADEKLFF